This is a list of T cell receptor beta chains from one sample in a study of blood T cell repertoires in COVID-19. Sequencing was performed with immunoSEQ multiplex PCR; in TCRdb, only in-frame clones are kept and a portion is missing. The sample records about 49,000 clones, around 84% being singletons. Input material: peripheral blood. The receptors shown here come from a man aged 50 to 59 with acute or convalescent COVID-19. Each CDR3 is given with its conserved first and last residue. The D gene is left open where the match is weak. Clone size is not always given. Where it is, it says once, few, many or a class for expanded clones.

d_gene | abundance | j_gene | v_gene | CDR3aa | CDR3nt
TRBD2 | few | TRBJ2-1 | TRBV11-2 | CASSYMGLAGWVFF | TGTGCCAGCAGCTATATGGGACTAGCGGGGTGGGTCTTCTTC
. | . | TRBJ1-5 | TRBV15 | CATSRDYGRDIRTSNQPQHF | TGTGCCACCAGCAGAGATTATGGCAGGGATATTAGGACTAGCAATCAGCCCCAGCATTTT
. | . | TRBJ1-2 | TRBV12-2 | CASRLAWRVRAYGYTF | TGTGCAAGTCGCTTAGCGTGGAGGGTCAGGGCCTATGGCTACACCTTC
. | . | TRBJ2-1 | TRBV7-6 | CASSLIQPGYGQGNEQFF | TGTGCCAGCAGCTTAATCCAACCAGGCTATGGACAAGGCAATGAGCAGTTCTTC
. | . | TRBJ1-2 | TRBV4-3 | CASSQDPPRVNGYTF | TGCGCCAGCAGCCAAGATCCCCCCAGGGTCAATGGCTACACCTTC
TRBD1 | once | TRBJ2-7 | TRBV7-2 | CASSLDRAPGEQYF | TGTGCCAGCAGCTTGGACAGGGCCCCCGGCGAGCAGTACTTC
. | . | TRBJ2-1 | TRBV3-1/TRBV3-2 | CASSLKGLASSTWDAYNEQFF | TGTGCCAGCAGCCTGAAGGGCCTAGCGTCTTCGACATGGGACGCCTACAATGAGCAGTTCTTC
. | . | TRBJ2-5 | TRBV4-2 | CASSDEEKGETQYF | TGTGCCAGCAGCGATGAGGAGAAGGGGGAGACCCAGTACTTC
. | . | TRBJ1-1 | TRBV5-4 | CASSFRGYGLLNTEAFF | TGTGCCAGCAGCTTCCGCGGATACGGACTTCTGAACACTGAAGCTTTCTTT
TRBD1 | . | TRBJ1-1 | TRBV11-2 | CASSPRQRTGEPEAFF | TGTGCCAGCAGCCCCCGTCAACGGACAGGGGAGCCTGAAGCTTTCTTT
TRBD1 | . | TRBJ1-5 | TRBV6-2/TRBV6-3 | CASSYPGDRVESNQPQHF | TGTGCCAGCAGTTACCCTGGGGACAGGGTGGAGAGCAATCAGCCCCAGCATTTT
. | once | TRBJ2-7 | TRBV6-5 | CASRKTGAYEQYF | TGTGCCAGCAGAAAGACAGGTGCCTACGAGCAGTACTTC
TRBD1 | once | TRBJ2-7 | TRBV6-2/TRBV6-3 | CASGPGDRPYEQYF | TGTGCCAGCGGCCCCGGGGACAGGCCCTACGAGCAGTACTTC
TRBD1 | . | TRBJ1-6 | TRBV6-2/TRBV6-3 | CASSPGTGDSNSPLHF | TGTGCCAGCAGTCCCGGGACAGGGGATTCGAATTCACCCCTCCACTTT
TRBD1 | few | TRBJ1-6 | TRBV9 | CASSAPGQVNSPLHF | TGTGCCAGCAGCGCACCGGGACAGGTTAATTCACCCCTCCACTTT
. | . | TRBJ2-3 | TRBV4-1 | CASSLLGTDTQYF | TGCGCCAGCAGCCTGTTAGGCACAGATACGCAGTATTTT
. | . | TRBJ1-4 | TRBV7-6 | CASSLRGDSSLGGNEKLFF | TGTGCCAGCAGCTTACGCGGGGACTCGAGTCTCGGGGGTAATGAAAAACTGTTTTTT
TRBD2 | . | TRBJ2-3 | TRBV5-1 | CASSLVAGVATDTQYF | TGCGCCAGCAGCTTGGTGGCGGGAGTGGCAACAGATACGCAGTATTTT
TRBD1 | . | TRBJ2-1 | TRBV13 | CASSLQGAGNEQFF | TGTGCCAGCAGCTTACAGGGGGCGGGCAATGAGCAGTTCTTC
. | . | TRBJ1-3 | TRBV11-2 | CASSYTGSGNTIYF | TGTGCCAGCAGCTATACAGGGTCCGGAAACACCATATATTTT
TRBD2 | . | TRBJ2-3 | TRBV28 | CASSWGDYSDTQYF | TGTGCCAGCAGTTGGGGGGACTATTCAGATACGCAGTATTTT
TRBD1 | . | TRBJ2-1 | TRBV10-2 | CASSESTGGGPIEQFF | TGCGCCAGCAGTGAGTCGACAGGGGGAGGGCCGATTGAGCAGTTCTTC
. | . | TRBJ2-7 | TRBV20-1 | CSARGDYEQYF | TGCAGTGCTAGGGGCGACTACGAGCAGTACTTC
. | . | TRBJ2-1 | TRBV9 | CASSGAASYNEQFF | TGTGCCAGCAGCGGAGCGGCCTCCTACAATGAGCAGTTCTTC
TRBD2 | . | TRBJ2-2 | TRBV7-2 | CASSLASGSTGELFF | TGTGCCAGCAGCTTAGCCAGCGGGAGCACCGGGGAGCTGTTTTTT
. | few | TRBJ1-2 | TRBV30 | CAWSVEANYGYTF | TGTGCCTGGAGTGTAGAAGCGAACTATGGCTACACCTTC
. | . | TRBJ2-7 | TRBV7-9 | CASSSRGLEQYF | TGTGCCAGCAGCTCGCGGGGTCTCGAGCAGTACTTC
TRBD1 | . | TRBJ1-5 | TRBV24-1 | CATSDPGTGYSNQPQHF | TGTGCCACCAGTGACCCCGGGACAGGGTATAGCAATCAGCCCCAGCATTTT
TRBD2 | once | TRBJ2-7 | TRBV5-1 | CASSLRSGNSYEQYF | TGCGCCAGCAGCCTTCGTAGCGGGAATTCCTACGAGCAGTACTTC
TRBD2 | . | TRBJ2-7 | TRBV7-2 | CASSLGTSGRSYEQYF | TGTGCCAGCAGCTTGGGGACTAGCGGGAGAAGCTACGAGCAGTACTTC
. | . | TRBJ1-3 | TRBV18 | CASSGSSGNTIYF | TGTGCCAGCTCGGGGAGCTCTGGAAACACCATATATTTT
. | . | TRBJ2-2 | TRBV9 | CASSGLSRGTGELFF | TGTGCCAGCAGCGGCCTTAGTAGGGGCACCGGGGAGCTGTTTTTT
. | . | TRBJ1-2 | TRBV20-1 | CSAREGVGYTF | TGCAGTGCTAGAGAAGGGGTCGGCTACACCTTC
. | . | TRBJ2-3 | TRBV25-1 | CASSPGQPDTDTQYF | TGTGCCAGCAGCCCCGGACAGCCGGACACAGATACGCAGTATTTT
TRBD1 | . | TRBJ1-1 | TRBV12-3/TRBV12-4 | CASSRTGFTEAFF | TGTGCCAGCAGCCGGACAGGGTTCACTGAAGCTTTCTTT
. | . | TRBJ1-2 | TRBV7-9 | CAILGGDEGGYGYTF | TGTGCCATCTTAGGTGGGGACGAAGGGGGCTATGGCTACACCTTC
. | . | TRBJ2-6 | TRBV27 | CASSTTGSGANVLTF | TGTGCCAGCAGTACTACAGGCTCTGGGGCCAACGTCCTGACTTTC
TRBD2 | . | TRBJ2-7 | TRBV4-1 | CASSRESSGRSYEQYF | TGCGCCAGCAGCCGGGAATCTAGCGGTCGCTCCTACGAGCAGTACTTC
. | . | TRBJ1-5 | TRBV5-4 | CASSLGTGQPQHF | TGTGCCAGCAGCTTAGGAACAGGCCAGCCCCAGCATTTT
. | . | TRBJ2-1 | TRBV18 | CASSSDKSHEQFF | TGTGCCAGCTCCTCGGACAAGTCCCATGAGCAGTTCTTC
TRBD1 | . | TRBJ1-2 | TRBV10-3 | CATRDRESYGYTF | TGTGCCACCCGGGACAGGGAAAGCTATGGCTACACCTTC
. | . | TRBJ2-7 | TRBV10-3 | CAMSGGVGYEQYF | TGTGCCATGTCGGGGGGCGTTGGCTACGAGCAGTACTTC
. | once | TRBJ2-7 | TRBV30 | CAWSVVSAGSEQYF | TGTGCCTGGAGTGTAGTATCGGCGGGTTCCGAGCAGTACTTC
. | . | TRBJ2-3 | TRBV5-4 | CASSGLAASTDTQYF | TGTGCCAGCAGCGGGTTAGCGGCTAGCACAGATACGCAGTATTTT
TRBD2 | . | TRBJ2-3 | TRBV4-1 | CASSLRPLAGDTDTQYF | TGCGCCAGCAGCCTTCGCCCCCTAGCGGGGGACACAGATACGCAGTATTTT
TRBD1 | . | TRBJ2-3 | TRBV5-1 | CASSSRDRIRTDTQYF | TGCGCCAGCAGCTCCCGGGACAGGATTCGAACAGATACGCAGTATTTT
. | . | TRBJ1-5 | TRBV3-1/TRBV3-2 | CASSQDLRTGVNQPQHF | TGTGCCAGCAGCCAAGATCTGCGGACGGGGGTCAATCAGCCCCAGCATTTT
TRBD2 | . | TRBJ2-3 | TRBV9 | CASSVAPLAAITDTQYF | TGTGCCAGCAGCGTAGCGCCACTAGCGGCGATCACAGATACGCAGTATTTT
. | . | TRBJ2-1 | TRBV27 | CASSPVIPREQFF | TGTGCCAGCAGCCCGGTCATCCCGCGTGAGCAGTTCTTC
TRBD1 | . | TRBJ2-2 | TRBV27 | CASSLTGVRGELFF | TGTGCCAGCAGCCTTACAGGGGTCCGCGGGGAGCTGTTTTTT
. | . | TRBJ1-6 | TRBV27 | CASSFPGSDLHF | TGTGCCAGCAGTTTTCCGGGTTCCGATCTCCACTTT
. | . | TRBJ1-4 | TRBV18 | CASSPYPQGSNEKLFF | TGTGCCAGCTCACCCTACCCCCAGGGATCTAATGAAAAACTGTTTTTT
TRBD1 | . | TRBJ1-2 | TRBV7-2 | CASSSGTGRNYGYTF | TGTGCCAGCAGCTCCGGGACAGGGAGGAACTATGGCTACACCTTC
. | . | TRBJ2-3 | TRBV11-2 | CASSFGQKGTRDTQYF | TGTGCCAGCAGCTTTGGACAGAAAGGGACGAGAGATACGCAGTATTTT
TRBD2 | . | TRBJ2-3 | TRBV11-2 | CASRLAGSTDTQYF | TGTGCCAGCAGACTAGCGGGAAGCACAGATACGCAGTATTTT
TRBD1 | . | TRBJ2-7 | TRBV19 | CASSHGTGPYEQYF | TGTGCCAGTAGTCACGGGACAGGGCCCTACGAGCAGTACTTC
. | . | TRBJ2-1 | TRBV5-1 | CASSPWTVQSYNEQFF | TGCGCCAGCAGCCCGTGGACAGTGCAATCCTACAATGAGCAGTTCTTC